These 13 T cell receptor beta chains were all obtained from the same sample, sequenced in a study of T cell repertoires in cytomegalovirus infection. MiXCR was run by TCRdb on the reads, yielding one entry per CDR3 protein. This sample has hundreds of thousands of distinct CDR3 sequences, with roughly 31% found just once. Antigens for these TCRs are unknown. The sequencing here drew on cultured CD8+ T cells from PBMCs, taken from culture after CMV antigen stimulation. These receptors were taken from a human donor in good health (CMV status not recorded). Some clones in this sample may be carry-over from other donors' samples.

This clonotype has more than one count but fewer than ten. This rearrangement joins TRBV6-5 to TRBJ1-6; D unclear. V gave up 0 bases and J gave up 14 bases, with 11 bases separating them. Germline V gives CDR1 MNHEY, CDR2 SVGAGI. This CDR3 spans 13 amino acids. CDR3 in amino acids: CASSYSNGRALHF. The CDR3 bases are TGTGCCAGCAGTTACTCGAACGGTAGGGCCCTCCACTTT.

This clonotype was picked up many times. V gene TRBV7-9 combines with J gene TRBJ2-7; D is perhaps TRBD1 (5 bases). V was trimmed by 5 bases and J by 0 bases, leaving 11 bases between them. Germline CDR1 is SEHNR and CDR2 is FQNEAQ (reference sequence). The CDR3 is 14 amino acids. DNA of the CDR3: TGTGCCAGCAGCCGGCAAGGGGTCTCCTACGAGCAGTACTTC. Translating gives CASSRQGVSYEQYF.

The chain couples TRBV25-1 to TRBJ2-4; tentatively, D is TRBD1 or TRBD2 (6 bases each). Germline V gene data show CDR1 as MGHDK and CDR2 as SYGVNS. Trimming removed 1 base at V and 2 bases at J, with 15 bases between. The CDR3 is 17 residues long. DNA for the CDR3: TGTGCCAGCAGTGAATCAGTTGGGGGGCTTTCCAAAAACATTCAGTACTTC. It is translated as CASSESVGGLSKNIQYF.

The chain joins TRBV27 to TRBJ2-1; weak D call: TRBD2 (6 bases). V was pared by 0 bases and J by 10 bases, with 13 bases between. The CDR3 runs 14 residues. Germline V lookup: CDR1 MNHEY, CDR2 SMNVEV (reference sequence). The CDR3 DNA reads TGTGCCAGCAGTTTATCCGGGACTTCGCCCGAGCAGTTCTTC. Protein product: CASSLSGTSPEQFF.

This clonotype was seen ten or more times. Mismatch with germline at one junction end may stem from a read error. The V and J genes are TRBV7-7 and TRBJ1-3, with no clear D. The length of the CDR3 is 14 residues. CDR1 is SSHAT and CDR2 is FNYEAQ in the germline V gene (reference sequence). CDR3 sequence: CASSLDLSGNTIYF. CDR3 nucleotide sequence: TGTGCTAGCAGCTTAGATCTCTCTGGAAACACCATATATTTT.

The rearrangement links TRBV28 to TRBJ1-1, with D unclear. The CDR3 sequence is 14 residues long. Germline CDR1 and CDR2: MDHEN and SYDVKM. V was shortened by 3 bases and J by 1 base, with 9 bases between the two germline ends. In DNA, the CDR3 is TGTGCCAGCAGTTTGCACGGGAAGAACACTGAAGCTTTCTTT. Translating gives CASSLHGKNTEAFF.

This clonotype came up a few times. V is TRBV6-2 or TRBV6-3 and J is TRBJ1-1; a possible D gene is TRBD1 (5 bases). The CDR3 runs to 16 residues. Germline loops: CDR1 MNHEY, CDR2 SVGEGT. Trimming pared 5 bases from V and 7 bases from J, leaving 23 bases between. DNA of the CDR3: TGTGCCAGCAGTGGGCGCGCGGGGCGTCTTCTCGTTGAAGCTTTCTTT. Amino acid sequence: CASSGRAGRLLVEAFF.

The chain's CDR3 is CASSLWTLSYEQYV. The CDR3 DNA sequence: TGTGCCAGCAGCTTATGGACACTCTCCTACGAGCAGTACGTC. The chain couples TRBV5-6 to TRBJ2-7; tentatively, D is TRBD1 (5 bases). The CDR3 runs to 14 residues. Trimming pared 2 bases from V and 0 bases from J, leaving 9 bases between. Germline values: CDR1 SGHDT, CDR2 YYEEEE.

The chain carries TRBV7-6 and TRBJ2-7, with D uncertain. Germline V gene data show CDR1 as SGHVS and CDR2 as FNYEAQ. V was cut by 5 bases and J by 3 bases, with 17 bases left in between. The CDR3 covers 15 residues. CDR3 residues: CASSPGGMQIYEQYF. DNA of the CDR3: TGTGCCAGCAGCCCCGGTGGGATGCAAATCTACGAGCAGTACTTC.

This clonotype was observed a handful of times. The genes are TRBV19 and TRBJ1-1; D is unclear. The CDR3 length is 13 residues. Trimming took off 6 bases at V and 2 bases at J, with 10 bases between the two ends. Germline V gene data show CDR1 as LNHDA and CDR2 as SQIVND (reference sequence). CDR3 residues: CASRRYTNTEAFF. CDR3 nucleotides: TGTGCCAGTAGGCGGTACACTAACACTGAAGCTTTCTTT.

This sequence joins TRBV7-9 and TRBJ2-1, with a possible D match to TRBD1 (6 bases). Trimming removed 4 bases at V and 5 bases at J, with 12 bases between. The germline V gene has CDR1 SEHNR and CDR2 FQNEAQ (reference sequence). This CDR3 has 14 amino acids. The CDR3 region is CASSYEGGDNEQFF. DNA for the CDR3: TGTGCCAGCAGCTACGAAGGGGGAGACAATGAGCAGTTCTTC.

This chain connects TRBV6-5 to TRBJ2-1; D uncertain. This CDR3 comprises 15 residues. The germline V gene has CDR1 MNHEY and CDR2 SVGAGI. The V and J ends lost 1 base and 2 bases respectively, with 9 bases between them. The CDR3: CASSYLAAPYNEQFF. The CDR3, as DNA: TGTGCCAGCAGTTACTTGGCTGCCCCCTACAATGAGCAGTTCTTC.

The table lists this clonotype with a few counts. The chain recombines TRBV27 with TRBJ2-5; tentative D call: TRBD1 (6 bases). Germline V gene data show CDR1 as MNHEY and CDR2 as SMNVEV (reference sequence). The CDR3 length is 15 residues. V dropped 5 bases and J dropped 1 base, with 14 bases sitting between them. CDR3 DNA sequence: TGTGCCAGCAGTCCCAGGACAGCTTTCCAAGAGACCCAGTACTTC. The encoded protein is CASSPRTAFQETQYF.